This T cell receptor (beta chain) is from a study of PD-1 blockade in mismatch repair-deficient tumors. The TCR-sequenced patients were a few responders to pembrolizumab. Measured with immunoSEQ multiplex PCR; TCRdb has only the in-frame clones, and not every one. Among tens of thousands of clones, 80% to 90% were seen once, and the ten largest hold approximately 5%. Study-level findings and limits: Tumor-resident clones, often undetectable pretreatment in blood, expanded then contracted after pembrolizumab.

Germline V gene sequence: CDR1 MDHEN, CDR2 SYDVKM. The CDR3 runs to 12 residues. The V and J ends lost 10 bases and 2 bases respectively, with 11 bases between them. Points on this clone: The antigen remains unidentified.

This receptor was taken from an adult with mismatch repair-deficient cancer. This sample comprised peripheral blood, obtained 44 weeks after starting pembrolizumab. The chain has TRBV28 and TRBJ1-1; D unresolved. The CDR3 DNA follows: TGTGCCACCGACGTCACCAACACTGAAGCTTTCTTT. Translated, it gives CATDVTNTEAFF. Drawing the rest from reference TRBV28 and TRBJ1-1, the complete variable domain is DVKVTQSSRYLVKRTGEKVFLECVQDMDHENMFWYRQDPGLGLRLIYFSYDVKMKEKGDIPEGYSVSREKKERFSLILESASTNQTSMYLCATDVTNTEAFFGQGTRLTVV.